A single sample is the source of the 28 T cell receptor beta chains below, sequenced in a study of blood T cell repertoires in COVID-19. TCRdb's table, derived via immunoSEQ multiplex PCR, lists solely in-frame clones and lacks some. The sample records approximately 250,000 clones, 82% being singletons. Sequencing was carried out using PBMCs or T cells enriched from blood (not recorded which). Receptors were obtained from a man aged 40-49 years who had recovered from COVID-19.

V gene TRBV5-1 combines with J gene TRBJ2-7; the match to TRBD2 covers 14 bases. This CDR3 comprises 18 residues. The V gene end was trimmed by 3 bases and the J gene end by 3 bases; junction bases not matched to a gene: 11. In germline, CDR1 is SGHRS, CDR2 YFSETQ. The CDR3 sequence: CASSWVPGTSGSGYEQYF. In DNA form, the CDR3 reads TGCGCCAGCAGCTGGGTCCCCGGGACTAGCGGGAGTGGCTACGAGCAGTACTTC.

This clone has just one count. V gene TRBV18 combines with J gene TRBJ2-1; TRBD2 matches at 12 bases. The CDR3 consists of 21 residues. V dropped 3 bases and J dropped 0; count of bases not matched to a gene: 15. Germline CDR1 and CDR2: KGHSH and LQKENI. DNA for the CDR3: TGTGCCAGCTCACCGGGAGTGACTAGCGGGAGCCTAAGTAGCTCCTACAATGAGCAGTTCTTC. Encoded protein: CASSPGVTSGSLSSSYNEQFF.

The CDR3 DNA sequence: TGTGCCAGCAGCGTAGCACAGAATCAGCCCCAGCATTTT. Residues: CASSVAQNQPQHF. The V and J genes are TRBV9 and TRBJ1-5; D is uncertain. This CDR3 comprises 13 residues. V lost 0 bases and J lost 4, with 5 bases in between. Germline loops: CDR1 SGDLS, CDR2 YYNGEE.

J is TRBJ2-3 and V is TRBV5-1; TRBD1 aligns across 10 bases. Germline lookup yields CDR1 SGHRS and CDR2 YFSETQ. V lost 5 bases and J lost 5; bases outside the gene matches: 5. The CDR3 is 14 amino acids. CDR3 residues: CASRRTGGVDTQYF. DNA of the CDR3: TGCGCCAGCAGGAGGACAGGGGGTGTAGATACGCAGTATTTT.

In this sample, this clone turned up once. This sequence joins TRBV5-5 and TRBJ2-2; 8 bases agree with TRBD1. CDR3 length: 15 amino acids. Germline CDR1 and CDR2: SGHKS and YYEKEE (reference sequence). J lost 6 bases, V lost 4 bases, and 8 bases had no gene match. The CDR3 sequence is CASSVTGERAGELFF. CDR3 DNA sequence: TGTGCCAGCAGCGTGACAGGGGAGAGGGCCGGGGAGCTGTTTTTT.

This clone was seen repeatedly, ten times or more. The chain carries TRBV28 and TRBJ1-4, with D tentatively TRBD1 (5 bases). The CDR3 totals 14 residues. Trimming stripped 5 bases from V and 7 bases from J, with 14 bases between. CDR1 is MDHEN and CDR2 is SYDVKM in the germline V gene. CDR3 protein: CASSTPLGGEKLFF. CDR3 in DNA: TGTGCCAGCAGTACCCCCCTCGGGGGTGAAAAACTGTTTTTT.

The chain couples TRBV6-5 to TRBJ1-1; 7 nucleotides match TRBD1. V shed 6 bases, J shed 0 bases, and the junction held 1 base outside the gene matches. This CDR3 has 13 amino acids. From germline, CDR1 is MNHEY and CDR2 SVGAGI. The CDR3 here is CASRGTVNTEAFF. Here the CDR3 DNA reads TGTGCCAGCAGGGGGACAGTGAACACTGAAGCTTTCTTT.

This chain uses TRBV4-2 with TRBJ2-1, with D hard to call. Trimming cost V 0 bases and J 0 bases, with 6 bases left between them. The CDR3 is made up of 15 amino acids. CDR1 LGHNA and CDR2 YNFKEQ come from the germline V gene. CDR3 DNA sequence: TGTGCCAGCAGCCAAGATACGGGCTCCTACAATGAGCAGTTCTTC. Encoded protein: CASSQDTGSYNEQFF.

This clone has a single count. This chain connects TRBV7-2 to TRBJ2-3; possibly TRBD2 for D (6 bases). Trimming left V 0 bases short and J 4 bases short, with 11 bases between. Germline V lookup: CDR1 SGHTA, CDR2 FQGNSA. The CDR3 runs 15 residues. CDR3 DNA sequence: TGTGCCAGCAGCTTAGCGAAGGGGAGGTCAGATACGCAGTATTTT. Residues: CASSLAKGRSDTQYF.

The chain combines TRBV7-9 with TRBJ2-3; D might be TRBD2 (5 bases). V lost 11 bases and J lost 0, with 15 bases in between. The CDR3 contains 14 residues. Per germline, CDR1 SEHNR and CDR2 FQNEAQ (reference sequence). The CDR3: CAGLDRYSTDTQYF. The CDR3 DNA reads as TGTGCCGGACTGGACCGCTATAGCACAGATACGCAGTATTTT.

This chain joins TRBV2 and TRBJ2-3, with 11 bases matching TRBD1. V lost 7 bases and J lost 7; bases outside the gene matches: 7. This CDR3 has 14 amino acids. Germline values: CDR1 SNHLY, CDR2 FYNNEI. Written as DNA, the CDR3 is TGTGCCAGCAACCAGGGACAGGGGGGATATACGCAGTATTTT. It is translated as CASNQGQGGYTQYF.

This chain connects TRBV6-6 to TRBJ2-7; tentative D call: TRBD2 (7 bases). CDR1 MNHNY and CDR2 SVGAGI come from the germline V gene (reference sequence). The germline V and J ends were trimmed by 5 bases and 0 bases, with 11 bases remaining between them. The CDR3 is made up of 14 amino acids. The chain's CDR3 is CASSLGGPSYEQYF. The DNA of the CDR3 is TGTGCCAGCAGTCTCGGGGGGCCCTCCTACGAGCAGTACTTC.

The rearrangement joins TRBV29-1 to TRBJ2-2; D is perhaps TRBD2 (5 bases). The V end was cut by 4 bases, the J end by 3 bases, with 12 bases between. Germline V gives CDR1 SQVTM, CDR2 ANQGSEA. CDR3 length: 14 residues. CDR3 sequence: CSVGPDGDTGELFF. The CDR3 DNA follows: TGCAGCGTTGGCCCGGACGGGGACACCGGGGAGCTGTTTTTT.

The chain has TRBV6-6 and TRBJ2-1; 10 nucleotides line up with TRBD2. Per germline, CDR1 MNHNY and CDR2 SVGAGI (reference sequence). The CDR3 has 13 amino acids. The CDR3: CAGASGSYNEQFF. DNA for the CDR3: TGTGCTGGGGCTAGCGGGAGTTACAATGAGCAGTTCTTC.

This clone appeared once. CDR3 bases: TGCGCCAGCAGCCAAGATTGGCAAACTAGTGGCGAGCAGTTCTTC. Translated: CASSQDWQTSGEQFF. The chain uses TRBV4-1 and TRBJ2-1, with D maybe TRBD2 (5 bases). Germline CDR1 and CDR2: MGHRA and YSYEKL. With 0 bases removed from V and 10 bases from J, the gap between germline ends came to 16 bases. The CDR3 has 15 residues.

CDR3 bases: TGTGCCAGCAGCTTGCAGGGGTCGGGGGAAAAACTGTTTTTT. Translation gives CASSLQGSGEKLFF. The chain couples TRBV5-4 to TRBJ1-4, with D possibly being TRBD1 (6 bases). This CDR3 comprises 14 residues. The germline gives CDR1 SGHNT, CDR2 YYREEE (reference sequence). V lost 1 base and J 8 bases, leaving 12 bases between the germline ends.

The sample holds a few counts of this clone. CDR3 residues: CASSYRVKKGPDTEAFF. Written as DNA, the CDR3 is TGTGCCAGCAGTTACAGGGTTAAAAAGGGGCCGGACACTGAAGCTTTCTTT. J is TRBJ1-1 and V is TRBV6-2 or TRBV6-3; possible D gene TRBD1, 5 bases. The V and J ends lost 2 bases and 3 bases respectively, with 19 bases between them. The CDR3 extends over 17 amino acids. From germline, CDR1 is MNHEY and CDR2 SVGEGT.

The chain has TRBV7-3 and TRBJ2-1, with a possible D match to TRBD2 (5 bases). The V end lost 2 bases, the J end lost 5 bases, and 13 bases lay between the germline ends. This CDR3 is built from 15 residues. Germline values: CDR1 SGHTA, CDR2 FQGTGA. CDR3: CASSLSGGGHNEQFF. The CDR3 DNA sequence: TGTGCCAGCAGCTTATCTGGCGGAGGCCACAATGAGCAGTTCTTC. The complete variable domain, with remaining parts taken from reference TRBV7-3 and TRBJ2-1, reads GAGVSQTPSNKVTEKGKYVELRCDPISGHTALYWYRQSLGQGPEFLIYFQGTGAADDSGLPNDRFFAVRPEGSVSTLKIQRTERGDSAVYLCASSLSGGGHNEQFFGPGTRLTVL.

The rearrangement uses TRBV5-6 and TRBJ1-1, with D possibly being TRBD1 (6 bases). Germline loops: CDR1 SGHDT, CDR2 YYEEEE. V lost 4 bases and J 4 bases, leaving 14 bases between the germline ends. The CDR3 has 14 residues. The CDR3 region is CASSGTGRFTEAFF. CDR3 DNA: TGTGCCAGCAGCGGAACAGGGCGGTTCACTGAAGCTTTCTTT.

The chain recombines TRBV5-1 with TRBJ2-1, with 15 bases that match TRBD2. V trimming: 4 bases; J trimming: 6 bases; junction bases outside the gene matches: 2. The CDR3 totals 15 residues. Per germline, CDR1 SGHRS and CDR2 YFSETQ. CDR3 in amino acids: CASSEGLAGGNEQFF. The CDR3 nucleotides read TGCGCCAGCAGCGAGGGACTAGCGGGAGGCAATGAGCAGTTCTTC.

The chain uses TRBV15 and TRBJ2-4, with TRBD2 matching 7 bases. V shed 8 bases, J shed 8 bases, and the junction held 9 bases outside the gene matches. Per the germline V gene, CDR1 is LNHNV and CDR2 is YYDKDF (reference sequence). The CDR3 sequence is 13 residues long. CDR3 coding DNA: TGTGCCACCGGCGCGAGCGGGGCAGACATTCAGTACTTC. It specifies CATGASGADIQYF. Filled out from reference TRBV15 and TRBJ2-4, the complete variable domain reads DAMVIQNPRYQVTQFGKPVTLSCSQTLNHNVMYWYQQKSSQAPKLLFHYYDKDFNNEADTPDNFQSRRPNTSFCFLDIRSPGLGDTAMYLCATGASGADIQYFGAGTRLSVL.

The V gene is TRBV7-9, the J gene TRBJ2-1; D may be TRBD1 (5 bases). Trimming took 4 bases from V and 3 from J, leaving 10 bases between them. The germline CDR1 and CDR2 sequences are SEHNR and FQNEAQ (reference sequence). The length of the CDR3 is 14 residues. The chain's CDR3 is CASSSRQIYNEQFF. DNA of the CDR3: TGTGCCAGCAGCTCCCGACAGATCTACAATGAGCAGTTCTTC.

This clone was seen just once. The chain employs TRBV19 and TRBJ1-4; D ambiguous. The germline V gene encodes CDR1 LNHDA and CDR2 SQIVND (reference sequence). The CDR3 has 16 residues. Trimming took 5 bases from V and 3 from J, leaving 16 bases between them. This CDR3 reads CASSSSTPSANEKLFF. The CDR3 DNA sequence: TGTGCCAGTAGTTCGTCGACTCCTTCGGCTAATGAAAAACTGTTTTTT. Filled out from reference TRBV19 and TRBJ1-4, the complete variable domain reads DGGITQSPKYLFRKEGQNVTLSCEQNLNHDAMYWYRQDPGQGLRLIYYSQIVNDFQKGDIAEGYSVSREKKESFPLTVTSAQKNPTAFYLCASSSSTPSANEKLFFGSGTQLSVL.

The chain carries TRBV19 and TRBJ1-6; D gene ambiguous. V was trimmed by 1 base and J by 10 bases, leaving 11 bases between them. Germline V gives CDR1 LNHDA, CDR2 SQIVND (reference sequence). CDR3 size: 14 residues. The CDR3 DNA follows: TGTGCCAGTAGTATAGGGGCAGGTGGATCACCCCTCCACTTT. Protein sequence: CASSIGAGGSPLHF. Filled out from reference TRBV19 and TRBJ1-6, the complete variable domain reads DGGITQSPKYLFRKEGQNVTLSCEQNLNHDAMYWYRQDPGQGLRLIYYSQIVNDFQKGDIAEGYSVSREKKESFPLTVTSAQKNPTAFYLCASSIGAGGSPLHFGNGTRLTVT.

V and J are TRBV4-1 and TRBJ2-3; possible D gene TRBD2, 6 bases. This CDR3 comprises 16 residues. The germline CDR1 and CDR2 sequences are MGHRA and YSYEKL. The germline V and J ends were trimmed by 5 bases and 1 base, with 16 bases remaining between them. As DNA, the CDR3 is TGCGCCAGCAGCAATCCCACTAGCCAGGGCACAGATACGCAGTATTTT. Translated, it gives CASSNPTSQGTDTQYF.

The V gene is TRBV28, the J gene TRBJ1-2; TRBD1 is a possible D gene (6 bases). CDR1 MDHEN and CDR2 SYDVKM come from the germline V gene. The V and J ends lost 0 bases and 6 bases respectively, with 14 bases between them. There are 15 residues in the CDR3. The CDR3 loop reads CASSLWMRGGDGYTF. DNA for the CDR3: TGTGCCAGCAGTTTATGGATGCGGGGGGGCGATGGCTACACCTTC.

The rearrangement uses TRBV2 and TRBJ1-2; D is ambiguous. Germline V CDR1 and CDR2: SNHLY, FYNNEI. Trimming took off 7 bases at V and 3 bases at J, with 6 bases between the two ends. This CDR3 has 11 amino acids. The CDR3 DNA reads TGTGCCAGCACAGTTGACTATGGCTACACCTTC. Translation: CASTVDYGYTF.

V is TRBV7-2 and J is TRBJ2-7; D might be TRBD1 (6 bases). This CDR3 spans 16 amino acids. The germline V and J ends were trimmed by 4 bases and 5 bases, with 21 bases remaining between them. CDR1 is SGHTA, CDR2 FQGNSA, per germline. In nucleotides, the CDR3 is TGTGCCAGCAGCTCGACCGGACAGACAGCGGTCCACGAGCAGTACTTC. Translated: CASSSTGQTAVHEQYF.